This entry concerns a single TCR beta chain. By how much of the sample it makes up, this clone is medium-sized (0.01 to 0.1%). This clone's antigen is unknown. No much larger clone is present one base from it, and per-base qualities are unavailable. Taken from the germline V gene, the CDR1 and CDR2 loops are SNHLY and FYNNEI. V is trimmed back by 6 bases and J by 2 bases, and the junction contains 12 bases that no gene match accounts for. The CDR3 numbers 16 residues from cysteine through phenylalanine. Only the CDR3 portion is preserved as DNA: 48 bases, with reading frame beginning at the first base. This sample is drawn from a study of CD8+ T cells in alopecia areata (dated by TCRdb to about 2018). The study in broad terms: The treated patients, all with moderate-to-severe alopecia areata, were enrolled in an open-label pilot trial of oral tofacitinib given at 5 to 10 mg twice daily. Patients received tofacitinib for 6 to 18 months and were then followed off drug for 6 months to check for delayed response and recurrence. For the treated patients, the SALT score, which quantifies what percentage of scalp surface area is affected, served as the measure of disease severity. The study used high-throughput TCRbeta sequencing to examine T cell clonal expansion in alopecia areata, in both the C3H/HeJ mouse model and human patients. On the human side, TCRbeta sequencing was run on scalp tissue and on sorted CD4+ and CD8+ peripheral blood T cells from healthy controls and from alopecia areata patients with either patchy or totalis/universalis disease. Biopsies were taken from tofacitinib-treated patients at baseline and at 4 and 24 weeks of treatment, and a later scalp biopsy was taken in several of the tofacitinib-treated patients. Scalp clonality was compared among normal scalp (n=4), patchy alopecia areata scalp (n=8), and alopecia totalis/universalis scalp (n=8). The RNA source kit depended on sample type: the PAXgene miRNA kit for fixed scalp, the miRNeasy kit for PBMCs, and the RNeasy kit for mouse skin. TCRbeta CDR3 regions were amplified by immunoSEQ multiplex PCR using 35 Vbeta forward and 13 Jbeta reverse primers.

The time point tag for this specimen amounts to: around 26 weeks on oral tofacitinib. Sample treatment or condition, as interpreted from the label and publication: oral pan-JAK inhibitor, 5-10 mg twice daily. From alopecia areata patients, peripheral blood was collected along with lesional scalp punch biopsies. PBMCs were isolated by density centrifugation and stained for CD3, CD4 and CD8, and CD4+ and CD8+ T cells were sorted on a FACSAria. Library preparation was by the immunoSEQ multiplex PCR assay. To provide template for TCR sequencing, every sample had RNA extracted and reverse transcribed into cDNA. First-strand cDNA was synthesized with SuperScript III using a 2:1 mix of oligo-dT and random hexamers. Amplification bias was assessed with a synthetic immune receptor repertoire, and residual bias was removed computationally. As for the original processing: After raw reads were preprocessed to remove errors, the CDR3 was defined following IMGT conventions as running from the conserved cysteine to phenylalanine. Clonality was computed as 1 minus the Shannon entropy, with the entropy normalized by log2 of the number of productive unique TCRs. CD4 or CD8 identity of scalp clones was inferred by cross-referencing scalp TCRbeta sequences with sorted blood CD4 and CD8 repertoires. The source is immuneACCESS, and TCRdb retained only in-frame sequences with V and J called. Part of the clones is not carried over; for the studies checked, unresolved V genes explain less than half of this, and the remainder is unexplained. That table furnishes V, J and clone size, whereas the DNA furnished D and trimming. Counted in this sample were over 150,000 clones; about 48% of them appeared once. The ten most abundant clones make up under 14% of the sample.

Study-level results and caveats: Because the treated cohort was small and had just a single nonresponder, larger studies are needed to establish links between baseline CD8+ expansion and response. Many expanded lesional clones were found to persist in scalp and blood during tofacitinib treatment, and relapse after treatment cessation may be partly explained by this persistence. Scalp clonality and the number of expanded CD8+ clones among the top 100 scalp clones were significantly decreased by tofacitinib. Lesional scalp, especially in alopecia totalis/universalis, showed higher clonality and more expanded CD8+ clones than normal scalp, suggesting antigenic drive. Scalp TCR repertoire analysis is complicated because resident alphabeta T cells in normal human skin are also sequenced, whereas mouse skin is dominated by gammadelta T cells. Shared TCR sequences between patients were less evident than in mice, which may be partly attributable to HLA diversity in the patient population.

Sequences were derived from CD8+ T cells sorted from blood, sampled at week 24, from a patient treated with tofacitinib. The chain uses TRBV2 and TRBJ2-5, and TRBD1 matches 7 of the central bases. The receptor was isolated from a human donor with alopecia areata. The CDR3 reads as follows: CASSDPQGTDQETQYF. The nucleotide sequence reads TGTGCCAGCAGCGACCCTCAAGGGACAGATCAAGAGACCCAGTACTTC.